These T cell receptor beta chains were read from a single sample in a study of cytomegalovirus exposure and HLA in healthy donors. The assay was immunoSEQ multiplex PCR, and TCRdb's table has in-frame clones only and misses some. This repertoire shows some 50,000 clones, approximately 67% found once; its top ten account for 5.5% to 7%. The sample comprised PBMCs. These receptors were taken from a man aged 25-40 years in good health and CMV-seronegative. Each CDR3 is given with its conserved first and last residue. A D gene is named only where the DNA matches it firmly. Part of the rows lack a size; the others show once, few, many or a class for expanded clones.

abundance: few
v_gene: TRBV1
j_gene: TRBJ2-7
d_gene: -
CDR3nt: TGCACCAGCAGCCAAGAACTAGCGGGTAGCTCCTACGAGCAGTACTTC
CDR3aa: CTSSQELAGSSYEQYF

abundance: -
v_gene: TRBV2
j_gene: TRBJ1-2
d_gene: -
CDR3nt: TGTGCCAGCAGTGAATGGTCTCAGGCCGGAATTAACTATGGCTACACCTTC
CDR3aa: CASSEWSQAGINYGYTF

abundance: -
v_gene: TRBV6-5
j_gene: TRBJ2-1
d_gene: TRBD2
CDR3nt: TGTGCCAGCGGGACTAGTTATGAGCAGTTCTTC
CDR3aa: CASGTSYEQFF

abundance: -
v_gene: TRBV5-1
j_gene: TRBJ1-2
d_gene: -
CDR3nt: TGCGCCAGCAGCTTGGCTGCAGGGCTTAACTATGGCTACACCTTC
CDR3aa: CASSLAAGLNYGYTF

abundance: -
v_gene: TRBV5-1
j_gene: TRBJ2-4
d_gene: -
CDR3nt: TGCGCCAGCAGCAGGGACTCCCTAGCCAAAAACATTCAGTACTTC
CDR3aa: CASSRDSLAKNIQYF

abundance: -
v_gene: TRBV5-4
j_gene: TRBJ2-1
d_gene: -
CDR3nt: TGTGCCAGCAGCTTGGCGGGACCGGGGGATGAGCAGTTCTTC
CDR3aa: CASSLAGPGDEQFF

abundance: -
v_gene: TRBV4-1
j_gene: TRBJ2-7
d_gene: -
CDR3nt: TGCGCCAGCAGCCAAGCGGGGGGCGAAAGCTACGAGCAGTACTTC
CDR3aa: CASSQAGGESYEQYF

abundance: -
v_gene: TRBV6-4
j_gene: TRBJ1-5
d_gene: TRBD1
CDR3nt: TGTGCCAGCAGTGACTCACAGGGGGCTCAGCCCCAGCATTTT
CDR3aa: CASSDSQGAQPQHF

abundance: few
v_gene: TRBV7-9
j_gene: TRBJ1-2
d_gene: TRBD1
CDR3nt: TGTGCCAGCAGCTTAGCGGGGACAGGGCTCGCTGGCTACACCTTC
CDR3aa: CASSLAGTGLAGYTF

abundance: -
v_gene: TRBV19
j_gene: TRBJ2-4
d_gene: TRBD2
CDR3nt: TGTGCCAGTAGTATGGTGGGACTAGTATGGTACTTC
CDR3aa: CASSMVGLVWYF

abundance: -
v_gene: TRBV12-2
j_gene: TRBJ2-1
d_gene: -
CDR3nt: TGTGCAAGTCGCAGGAGGGGGCTAGCTCACTACAATGAGCAGTTCTTC
CDR3aa: CASRRRGLAHYNEQFF

abundance: few
v_gene: TRBV5-4
j_gene: TRBJ1-1
d_gene: TRBD1
CDR3nt: TGTGCCAGCAGCGTTGGGACAGCACCTTTTATGAACACTGAAGCTTTCTTT
CDR3aa: CASSVGTAPFMNTEAFF

abundance: -
v_gene: TRBV19
j_gene: TRBJ2-1
d_gene: -
CDR3nt: TGTGCCAGTAGTAGGGGCCTGGGATCTTACAATGAGCAGTTCTTC
CDR3aa: CASSRGLGSYNEQFF

abundance: -
v_gene: TRBV29-1
j_gene: TRBJ2-2
d_gene: TRBD2
CDR3nt: TGCAGCGTTGAAGATTGGGCTAGCGGAGAATACGGGGAGCTGTTTTTT
CDR3aa: CSVEDWASGEYGELFF

abundance: -
v_gene: TRBV5-1
j_gene: TRBJ2-7
d_gene: TRBD2
CDR3nt: TGCGCCAGCAGCCCTCAAACCGGGACTACAGGCGAGCAGTACTTC
CDR3aa: CASSPQTGTTGEQYF

abundance: -
v_gene: TRBV2
j_gene: TRBJ2-3
d_gene: TRBD2
CDR3nt: TGTGCCAGCTCTAGGACTAGCCAGACAGATACGCAGTATTTT
CDR3aa: CASSRTSQTDTQYF

abundance: -
v_gene: TRBV30
j_gene: TRBJ1-3
d_gene: -
CDR3nt: TGTGCCTGGAGTGTACGAGGGCTCTCTGGAAACACCATATATTTT
CDR3aa: CAWSVRGLSGNTIYF

abundance: -
v_gene: TRBV25-1
j_gene: TRBJ2-7
d_gene: -
CDR3nt: TGTGCCAGCAGTGCCCCTCGAAGTAGGCAGGCCCGCAACTACGAGCAGTACTTC
CDR3aa: CASSAPRSRQARNYEQYF

abundance: -
v_gene: TRBV10-3
j_gene: TRBJ2-4
d_gene: -
CDR3nt: TGTGCCATCAGTGAGTTTCCCTTACCGGATACGAGGGAGCTAGCCAAAAACATTCAGTACTTC
CDR3aa: CAISEFPLPDTRELAKNIQYF

abundance: -
v_gene: TRBV11-2
j_gene: TRBJ1-3
d_gene: -
CDR3nt: TGTGCCAGCAGTTATTTCTCTGGAAACACCATATATTTT
CDR3aa: CASSYFSGNTIYF

abundance: -
v_gene: TRBV5-8
j_gene: TRBJ2-2
d_gene: TRBD1
CDR3nt: TGTGCCAGCAGCTTGGGAAGGGGGCGCGTCCCGAACACCGGGGAGCTGTTTTTT
CDR3aa: CASSLGRGRVPNTGELFF

abundance: -
v_gene: TRBV15
j_gene: TRBJ2-3
d_gene: TRBD1
CDR3nt: TGTGCCACCAGCAGTATCCCAACAGGGGCAGATACGCAGTATTTT
CDR3aa: CATSSIPTGADTQYF

abundance: -
v_gene: TRBV6-1
j_gene: TRBJ2-7
d_gene: TRBD1
CDR3nt: TGTGCCAGCAGCGAAGGACAGGGGGTGAGGACTTACGAGCAGTACTTC
CDR3aa: CASSEGQGVRTYEQYF

abundance: -
v_gene: TRBV9
j_gene: TRBJ2-1
d_gene: -
CDR3nt: TGTGCCAGCAGCGGCGGGACTTTTAGCTCCTACAATGAGCAGTTCTTC
CDR3aa: CASSGGTFSSYNEQFF

abundance: -
v_gene: TRBV10-2
j_gene: TRBJ2-7
d_gene: -
CDR3nt: TGCGCCAGCACCTCCGACAGCTCCTACGAGCAGTACTTC
CDR3aa: CASTSDSSYEQYF

abundance: -
v_gene: TRBV5-1
j_gene: TRBJ2-1
d_gene: TRBD2
CDR3nt: TGCGCCAGCAGCCAGGGAGGACTAGCGGGAGGGGGAGAGCAGTTCTTC
CDR3aa: CASSQGGLAGGGEQFF

abundance: -
v_gene: TRBV10-3
j_gene: TRBJ2-3
d_gene: TRBD2
CDR3nt: TGTGCCATCAGTGAGTCCAGGATGGCAGGCGGGAGAGTAGATACGCAGTATTTT
CDR3aa: CAISESRMAGGRVDTQYF

abundance: -
v_gene: TRBV11-2
j_gene: TRBJ2-7
d_gene: TRBD2
CDR3nt: TGTGCCAGCAGCCGACTAGCGAACTACGAGCAGTACTTC
CDR3aa: CASSRLANYEQYF

abundance: -
v_gene: TRBV2
j_gene: TRBJ1-1
d_gene: -
CDR3nt: TGTGCCAGCAGCAAGACAGGCTTCAACACTGAAGCTTTCTTT
CDR3aa: CASSKTGFNTEAFF

abundance: -
v_gene: TRBV7-9
j_gene: TRBJ2-3
d_gene: -
CDR3nt: TGTGCCAGCAGCTTAGGGACAGAAGTCGCAGATACGCAGTATTTT
CDR3aa: CASSLGTEVADTQYF

abundance: -
v_gene: TRBV6-1
j_gene: TRBJ2-7
d_gene: TRBD2
CDR3nt: TGTGCCAGCAGTACGACTAGCGGGAGGGAAGGCGAGCAGTACTTC
CDR3aa: CASSTTSGREGEQYF